One and the same sample provided the 12 T cell receptor beta chains below, sequenced in a study of blood T cell repertoires in COVID-19. The repertoire was sequenced with immunoSEQ multiplex PCR; TCRdb's copy has only in-frame clones and lacks some. The data contain over 140,000 clones, 80% to 85% of them singletons. The source material was peripheral blood. The source is a woman aged 55-70 years with acute or convalescent COVID-19.

This clone was seen a single time. This chain connects TRBV19 to TRBJ2-7, with 11 bases aligning to TRBD2. Looked up from germline, CDR1 is LNHDA and CDR2 is SQIVND (reference sequence). V trimming: 5 bases; J trimming: 4 bases; junction bases outside the gene matches: 16. CDR3 size: 18 residues. As DNA, the CDR3 is TGTGCCAGTAGTGCTCTAGCGGGAGGACGGGGGGCATCATACGAGCAGTACTTC. The encoded protein is CASSALAGGRGASYEQYF.

The rearrangement joins TRBV11-3 to TRBJ2-5; 8 nucleotides line up with TRBD2. The CDR3 contains 15 residues. CDR1 is SGHNT and CDR2 is YENEEA in the germline V gene. The junction had 8 bases not matched to a gene; V was cut back by 5 bases and J by 3 bases. CDR3 in amino acids: CASSPGLAGEETQYF. The CDR3, as DNA: TGTGCCAGCAGCCCCGGACTAGCAGGGGAAGAGACCCAGTACTTC.

This clone was counted only a few times. This rearrangement joins TRBV12-3 or TRBV12-4 to TRBJ2-2; TRBD2 matches at 7 bases. CDR3 size: 13 residues. J lost 8 bases, V lost 2 bases, and 2 bases had no gene match. This CDR3 reads CASSLKREGELFF. The CDR3 DNA sequence: TGTGCCAGCAGTTTAAAGCGGGAAGGGGAGCTGTTTTTT.

The V gene is TRBV18, the J gene TRBJ2-7; maybe TRBD2 (5 bases). CDR1 is KGHSH and CDR2 is LQKENI in the germline V gene. The CDR3 spans 13 residues. V was pared by 6 bases and J by 3 bases, with 12 bases between. The CDR3 DNA follows: TGTGCCAGCTCTGAAAACCGGGGCTACGAGCAGTACTTC. This encodes CASSENRGYEQYF.

The chain combines TRBV19 with TRBJ1-5; 9 positions match TRBD1. The CDR3 covers 15 residues. With V trimmed by 8 bases and J by 6 bases, 11 bases remained unmatched. The germline CDR1 and CDR2 sequences are LNHDA and SQIVND (reference sequence). The CDR3 DNA reads TGTGCCAGTTCTCGTAGGACAGGGGATCTTCAGCCCCAGCATTTT. It codes for CASSRRTGDLQPQHF.

This rearrangement joins TRBV30 to TRBJ2-1; 8 bases map to TRBD2. The germline gives CDR1 GTSNPN, CDR2 SVGIG (reference sequence). The CDR3 has 13 residues. V lost 8 bases and J lost 15; bases outside the gene matches: 18. CDR3 loop: CAAWSPQVREVFF. The CDR3 DNA is TGTGCCGCCTGGAGTCCCCAGGTGCGGGAGGTGTTCTTC.

V gene TRBV15 combines with J gene TRBJ1-5, with TRBD1 identical over 8 bases. The CDR3 contains 13 residues. CDR1 and CDR2 (germline): LNHNV, YYDKDF (reference sequence). CDR3 sequence (DNA): TGTGCAACTAGGGACAGGAGTTATCAGCCCCAGCATTTT. Translated, it gives CATRDRSYQPQHF.

This rearrangement joins TRBV5-1 to TRBJ1-6, with TRBD1 identical over 8 bases. Germline values: CDR1 SGHRS, CDR2 YFSETQ. The CDR3 loop spans 15 amino acids. V gave up 0 bases and J gave up 8 bases; unmatched junction bases: 4. CDR3 coding DNA: TGCGCCAGCAGCTTGGGGCAGGGGGCGCATTCACCCCTCCACTTT. Protein: CASSLGQGAHSPLHF.

The CDR3 loop reads CASSHAGGAVTGELFF. CDR3 sequence (DNA): TGTGCCAGCAGCCACGCAGGGGGCGCGGTCACCGGGGAGCTGTTTTTT. This chain uses TRBV3-1 (or the pseudogene TRBV3-2) with TRBJ2-2; TRBD1 agrees at 8 bases. There are 16 residues in the CDR3. CDR1 and CDR2 from the germline V gene are LGHDT and YNNKEL (reference sequence). The V gene end was trimmed by 3 bases and the J gene end by 4 bases; junction bases not matched to a gene: 7.

This chain connects TRBV7-2 to TRBJ2-7; no firm D call. The CDR3 extends over 12 amino acids. V lost 1 base to trimming and J lost 7 bases, with 8 bases between them. CDR1 and CDR2 (germline): SGHTA, FQGNSA. The CDR3 region is CASSLDPREQYF. The CDR3 DNA reads as TGTGCCAGCAGCTTAGACCCGCGGGAGCAGTACTTC.

The chain recombines TRBV3-1 (or the pseudogene TRBV3-2) with TRBJ2-3; 7 nucleotides match TRBD1. The CDR3 contains 16 residues. V was clipped by 0 bases and J by 3 bases; unmatched bases: 6. The germline CDR1 and CDR2 sequences are LGHDT and YNNKEL (reference sequence). In DNA, the CDR3 is TGTGCCAGCAGCCAAGATCAGGGGGTAGGGACAGATACGCAGTATTTT. This gives the protein CASSQDQGVGTDTQYF.

The chain combines TRBV19 with TRBJ1-4, with 7 nucleotides matching TRBD1. The CDR3 has 14 amino acids. Germline V gives CDR1 LNHDA, CDR2 SQIVND (reference sequence). Trimming cost V 4 bases and J 7 bases; bases outside gene matches: 6. The CDR3 nucleotides are TGTGCCAGTAGTAGAATGGCAGGGGGTGAAAAACTGTTTTTT. Residues: CASSRMAGGEKLFF. The full variable domain, with the rest looked up from reference TRBV19 and TRBJ1-4, is DGGITQSPKYLFRKEGQNVTLSCEQNLNHDAMYWYRQDPGQGLRLIYYSQIVNDFQKGDIAEGYSVSREKKESFPLTVTSAQKNPTAFYLCASSRMAGGEKLFFGSGTQLSVL.